The rows below give T cell receptor beta chains drawn from one sample of a study of T cells in Graves' hyperthyroidism and ophthalmopathy. TCRdb fed the multiplex PCR reads into MiXCR, producing one record per CDR3 protein. The sample has roughly 500,000 distinct CDR3 sequences; 35% to 50% are singletons. The source material was peripheral blood or thyroid tissue (not recorded which). These receptors all come from an adult woman with Graves' disease, either hyperthyroidism or ophthalmopathy (not recorded which). Both conserved end residues are part of each CDR3. A D gene is named only where the DNA matches it firmly. Size is omitted from some rows. Given values are once, few, many or a class for expanded clones.

cdr3_nt: TGTGACCGAGCATCGGGGGAATATGGCTACACCTTC; cdr3_aa: CDRASGEYGYTF; d_call: NA; j_call: TRBJ1-2; v_call: TRBV14; clone_size: NA
cdr3_nt: TGTGCCAGCAGCGTGGAGACCGGTAATGAGCAGTTCTTC; cdr3_aa: CASSVETGNEQFF; d_call: NA; j_call: TRBJ2-1; v_call: TRBV7-9; clone_size: NA
cdr3_nt: TGTGCCACCTGCTCCCAAGATCGGCCCCAGCATTTT; cdr3_aa: CATCSQDRPQHF; d_call: NA; j_call: TRBJ1-5; v_call: TRBV24-1; clone_size: few
cdr3_nt: TGTGCCAGCAGCCAAGAAGGGGTTAATCAGCCCCAGCATTTT; cdr3_aa: CASSQEGVNQPQHF; d_call: NA; j_call: TRBJ1-5; v_call: TRBV4-2; clone_size: many
cdr3_nt: TGTGCCAGCAGCCGGGGAAATGTTAATTCACCCCTCCACTTT; cdr3_aa: CASSRGNVNSPLHF; d_call: NA; j_call: TRBJ1-6; v_call: TRBV12-3/TRBV12-4; clone_size: NA
cdr3_nt: TGCAGCGTGGGAGGAGGGGAAAGAGAGACCCAGTACTTC; cdr3_aa: CSVGGGERETQYF; d_call: NA; j_call: TRBJ2-5; v_call: TRBV29-1; clone_size: many
cdr3_nt: TGTGCCAGCAGCTCTCTAGCGGGAGGTCGGAACACCGGGGAGACCCAGTACTTC; cdr3_aa: CASSSLAGGRNTGETQYF; d_call: TRBD2; j_call: TRBJ2-5; v_call: TRBV24-1; clone_size: once
cdr3_nt: TGTGCCAGCAGCTTCTCAGGGTTTTCCCCCTCAACCTACGAGCAGTACTTC; cdr3_aa: CASSFSGFSPSTYEQYF; d_call: NA; j_call: TRBJ2-7; v_call: TRBV7-9; clone_size: once
cdr3_nt: TGTGCCAGCAGATCGGGACACCAGAACACTGAAGCTTTCTTT; cdr3_aa: CASRSGHQNTEAFF; d_call: NA; j_call: TRBJ1-1; v_call: TRBV12-3/TRBV12-4; clone_size: NA
cdr3_nt: TGCAGCCGGGACAGTATGAACACTGAAGCTTTCTTT; cdr3_aa: CSRDSMNTEAFF; d_call: TRBD1; j_call: TRBJ1-1; v_call: TRBV29-1; clone_size: NA
cdr3_nt: TGTGCCAGCAATGACAGGGATTCCTACGAGCAGTACTTC; cdr3_aa: CASNDRDSYEQYF; d_call: TRBD1; j_call: TRBJ2-7; v_call: TRBV6-5; clone_size: many
cdr3_nt: TGTGCCAGCAGCACGAGGGGCAGGGCGCTATGGGAGACCCAGTACTTC; cdr3_aa: CASSTRGRALWETQYF; d_call: NA; j_call: TRBJ2-5; v_call: TRBV7-2; clone_size: few
cdr3_nt: TGCGCCAGCAGCCCCAGTGGCGCGGGAGGCTACTACGAGCAGTACTTC; cdr3_aa: CASSPSGAGGYYEQYF; d_call: TRBD2; j_call: TRBJ2-7; v_call: TRBV4-1; clone_size: NA
cdr3_nt: TGTGCCAGCAGCCAAGAAGGAGAAAGGCGGGGTTACAATGAGCAGTTCTTC; cdr3_aa: CASSQEGERRGYNEQFF; d_call: NA; j_call: TRBJ2-1; v_call: TRBV14; clone_size: NA
cdr3_nt: TGCGCCAGCAGCTCGGACAGGGTCGAGGCTTTCTTT; cdr3_aa: CASSSDRVEAFF; d_call: TRBD1; j_call: TRBJ1-1; v_call: TRBV5-1; clone_size: few
cdr3_nt: TGTGCCAGTAGTATACGAGAGGGGGACGGATCACCCTACGAGCAGTACTTC; cdr3_aa: CASSIREGDGSPYEQYF; d_call: NA; j_call: TRBJ2-7; v_call: TRBV19; clone_size: many
cdr3_nt: TGTGCCATCAGTGAGACAGGGGCTAACGTCCTGACTTTC; cdr3_aa: CAISETGANVLTF; d_call: TRBD1; j_call: TRBJ2-6; v_call: TRBV10-3; clone_size: once
cdr3_nt: TGTGCCAGCAGCGTAGCGAGGGGCGCCCGGGATGGCTACACCTTC; cdr3_aa: CASSVARGARDGYTF; d_call: NA; j_call: TRBJ1-2; v_call: TRBV9; clone_size: once
cdr3_nt: TGTGCCAGCAGTGGTGGGGCGGCTGAAAAACTGTTTTTT; cdr3_aa: CASSGGAAEKLFF; d_call: NA; j_call: TRBJ1-4; v_call: TRBV3-1; clone_size: few
cdr3_nt: TGTGCCAGCAGCTTAGGGCGTCGGGCTGAAGCTTTCTTT; cdr3_aa: CASSLGRRAEAFF; d_call: NA; j_call: TRBJ1-1; v_call: TRBV5-6; clone_size: NA
cdr3_nt: TGCAGCGTTGAAATGTGGTCTGAAGCTTTCTTT; cdr3_aa: CSVEMWSEAFF; d_call: NA; j_call: TRBJ1-1; v_call: TRBV29-1; clone_size: few
cdr3_nt: TGTGCCAGTAGTACCCGAATTGGGGACGGCTCTGGAAACACCATATATTTT; cdr3_aa: CASSTRIGDGSGNTIYF; d_call: NA; j_call: TRBJ1-3; v_call: TRBV19; clone_size: NA
cdr3_nt: TGCAGTGCTAGAGCCAGGGGGAGGGGTGGCTACACCTTC; cdr3_aa: CSARARGRGGYTF; d_call: TRBD1; j_call: TRBJ1-2; v_call: TRBV20-1; clone_size: NA
cdr3_nt: TGCGCCAGCAGCTTGGGACAGACCGCAACTAATAATGAAAAACTGTTTTTT; cdr3_aa: CASSLGQTATNNEKLFF; d_call: NA; j_call: TRBJ1-4; v_call: TRBV5-1; clone_size: many
cdr3_nt: TGTGCCAGCAGCCTCCGGGACCCGCTCTCCTACGAGCAGTACTTC; cdr3_aa: CASSLRDPLSYEQYF; d_call: NA; j_call: TRBJ2-7; v_call: TRBV2; clone_size: NA
cdr3_nt: TGTGCCATCAGGACCGAGGTAGCTGGGGGGAAACTGTTTTTT; cdr3_aa: CAIRTEVAGGKLFF; d_call: NA; j_call: TRBJ1-4; v_call: TRBV10-3; clone_size: few
cdr3_nt: TGTGCCAGCAGCTTAGGCCTTGGGATTTCTAGTGAAGCTTTCTTT; cdr3_aa: CASSLGLGISSEAFF; d_call: NA; j_call: TRBJ1-1; v_call: TRBV7-3; clone_size: NA
cdr3_nt: TGTGCCAGCAGCGCCGGGGCTAGCGGGAGAACCGGGGAGCTGTTTTTT; cdr3_aa: CASSAGASGRTGELFF; d_call: TRBD2; j_call: TRBJ2-2; v_call: TRBV9; clone_size: many
cdr3_nt: TGTGCCAGCAGTTATAGGGTTATAGGCAATCAGCCCCAGCATTTT; cdr3_aa: CASSYRVIGNQPQHF; d_call: NA; j_call: TRBJ1-5; v_call: TRBV6-6; clone_size: many
cdr3_nt: TGCAGTGCTTATACCCGGGACTATAGCAATCAGCCCCAGCATTTT; cdr3_aa: CSAYTRDYSNQPQHF; d_call: NA; j_call: TRBJ1-5; v_call: TRBV20-1; clone_size: NA
cdr3_nt: TGTGCCAGCAGTCGGGACAGTTATGAAAAACTGTTTTTT; cdr3_aa: CASSRDSYEKLFF; d_call: TRBD1; j_call: TRBJ1-4; v_call: TRBV5-6; clone_size: NA
cdr3_nt: TGCAGTGCTAGATTACCTTGGGTACAGGGTTTCAACGAGCAGTACTTC; cdr3_aa: CSARLPWVQGFNEQYF; d_call: NA; j_call: TRBJ2-7; v_call: TRBV20-1; clone_size: many
cdr3_nt: TGTGCCAGTAGCCCGGGGACTAGCGGCACAGATACGCAGTATTTT; cdr3_aa: CASSPGTSGTDTQYF; d_call: TRBD2; j_call: TRBJ2-3; v_call: TRBV19; clone_size: few
cdr3_nt: TGTGCCAGCAGCTTAGCTTTGGGGACAGAGGACACCTTC; cdr3_aa: CASSLALGTEDTF; d_call: TRBD1; j_call: TRBJ1-2; v_call: TRBV11-3; clone_size: few
cdr3_nt: TGTGCCAGCAGTTTAGGGGGGATTCAGCCCCAGCATTTT; cdr3_aa: CASSLGGIQPQHF; d_call: NA; j_call: TRBJ1-5; v_call: TRBV12-3/TRBV12-4; clone_size: NA
cdr3_nt: TGTGCCAGCATAGCTAGGGGGACTGGGGCCAACGTCCTGACTTTC; cdr3_aa: CASIARGTGANVLTF; d_call: NA; j_call: TRBJ2-6; v_call: TRBV7-9; clone_size: NA
cdr3_nt: TGTGCCATCAGGACTGGACTAGCTGGCGAGACCCAGTACTTC; cdr3_aa: CAIRTGLAGETQYF; d_call: TRBD2; j_call: TRBJ2-5; v_call: TRBV10-3; clone_size: NA
cdr3_nt: TGTGCCAGCAGCTCTTCCGGGACAGACACCTACGAGCAGTACTTC; cdr3_aa: CASSSSGTDTYEQYF; d_call: TRBD1; j_call: TRBJ2-7; v_call: TRBV7-8; clone_size: NA
cdr3_nt: TGCAGTGCTAGAGATCCCCGGGGGGACTATGGCTACACCTTC; cdr3_aa: CSARDPRGDYGYTF; d_call: NA; j_call: TRBJ1-2; v_call: TRBV20-1; clone_size: many
cdr3_nt: TGTGCCAGCTTGAATTATGGATTCTCGGGCACTGAAGCTTTCTTT; cdr3_aa: CASLNYGFSGTEAFF; d_call: NA; j_call: TRBJ1-1; v_call: TRBV5-6; clone_size: NA
cdr3_nt: TGCGCCAGCAGCTTGTACGGGAGTAACTACGAGCAGTACTTC; cdr3_aa: CASSLYGSNYEQYF; d_call: NA; j_call: TRBJ2-7; v_call: TRBV5-1; clone_size: many
cdr3_nt: TGTGCCAGCAGCTCTGGGGGTTCTACAGATACGCAGTATTTT; cdr3_aa: CASSSGGSTDTQYF; d_call: NA; j_call: TRBJ2-3; v_call: TRBV7-2; clone_size: many
cdr3_nt: TGTGCCTGGAGATCTCGGGGCCGTAATTCACCCCTCCACTTT; cdr3_aa: CAWRSRGRNSPLHF; d_call: NA; j_call: TRBJ1-6; v_call: TRBV30; clone_size: many
cdr3_nt: TGCGCCAGCAGCCCGGATGGGGGTAGCAATCAGCCCCAGCATTTT; cdr3_aa: CASSPDGGSNQPQHF; d_call: NA; j_call: TRBJ1-5; v_call: TRBV5-1; clone_size: NA
cdr3_nt: TGTGCCACCAGCGCGACAGGGAGTGCGCAGTATTTT; cdr3_aa: CATSATGSAQYF; d_call: TRBD1; j_call: TRBJ2-3; v_call: TRBV24-1; clone_size: NA
cdr3_nt: TGTGCCAGCAGCTCCACCAGCGGGGGGAACACCGGGGAGCTGTTTTTT; cdr3_aa: CASSSTSGGNTGELFF; d_call: TRBD2; j_call: TRBJ2-2; v_call: TRBV7-3; clone_size: many
cdr3_nt: TGCGCCAGCAGCCCAATTCCCCTAACCGGGACCCCGAATGGCTACACCTTC; cdr3_aa: CASSPIPLTGTPNGYTF; d_call: NA; j_call: TRBJ1-2; v_call: TRBV5-1; clone_size: many
cdr3_nt: TGTGCCAGTACGAGGGACGGAAGTAACTATGGCTACACCTTC; cdr3_aa: CASTRDGSNYGYTF; d_call: NA; j_call: TRBJ1-2; v_call: TRBV19; clone_size: many
cdr3_nt: TGTGCCACCGGGACAGGGGGGGATCAGCCCCAGCATTTT; cdr3_aa: CATGTGGDQPQHF; d_call: TRBD1; j_call: TRBJ1-5; v_call: TRBV24-1; clone_size: many
cdr3_nt: TGTGCCAGCAGCTCTCCCGGGGGGCTCTTTGGCTACACCTTC; cdr3_aa: CASSSPGGLFGYTF; d_call: NA; j_call: TRBJ1-2; v_call: TRBV9; clone_size: once
cdr3_nt: TGTGCCAGCAGACCTGAGACCGGTTCACCCCTCCACTTT; cdr3_aa: CASRPETGSPLHF; d_call: NA; j_call: TRBJ1-6; v_call: TRBV2; clone_size: many
cdr3_nt: TGTGCCAGTAGTCAAATAGCGGGAGGAGGCGAGCAGTACTTC; cdr3_aa: CASSQIAGGGEQYF; d_call: TRBD2; j_call: TRBJ2-7; v_call: TRBV19; clone_size: NA
cdr3_nt: TGTGCCAGCAATCCCGGTCTGCAGGACGAGCAGTACTTC; cdr3_aa: CASNPGLQDEQYF; d_call: NA; j_call: TRBJ2-7; v_call: TRBV11-2; clone_size: few
cdr3_nt: TGCAGTGCTCCACCAGGGAACTATGGCTACACCTTC; cdr3_aa: CSAPPGNYGYTF; d_call: NA; j_call: TRBJ1-2; v_call: TRBV20-1; clone_size: few
cdr3_nt: TGTGCCAGCAGCCAAGTGGACACTCAGTACTTC; cdr3_aa: CASSQVDTQYF; d_call: NA; j_call: TRBJ2-7; v_call: TRBV14; clone_size: few